Listed below are T cell receptor beta chains from one sample, sequenced in a study of neurological immune-mediated disorders. TCRdb ran MiXCR on the 5' RACE reads and lists one entry per CDR3 protein. The repertoire consists of around 49,000 distinct CDR3 sequences, with around 13% occurring once and the leading ten covering 4.5% to 5.5%. Sequenced: PBMCs. Receptor source: a male donor with HTLV-1-associated myelopathy (HAM/TSP). The CDR3 runs from the conserved cysteine through the conserved F or W. Fields, in order: V gene, CDR3 protein.

>TRBV20-1
CSASRSSGANVLTF
>TRBV6-2/TRBV6-3
CASSGTGGWQPQHF
>TRBV18
CASSRRPTPSPDTQYF
>TRBV7-2
CASSFYICSAVGQSYEQYF
>TRBV12-3/TRBV12-4
CASSFWGLPYNEQFF
>TRBV6-6
CASSLQQGFGVLTF
>TRBV4-3
CASSQNRFLERGTDTQYF
>TRBV7-3
CASSGGQGRSPLHF
>TRBV4-3
CASSRAFQETQYF
>TRBV29-1
CSVRNRYNEQYF
>TRBV2
CASSVRGQVETQYF
>TRBV27
CASKNSGGLHQPQHF
>TRBV29-1
CSVVKAAGNAGELFF
>TRBV5-1
CASSLDGQGLYEQYF
>TRBV12-5
CASGLVTGTGVNEQFF
>TRBV7-9
CASSLGGVAGVSYEQYF
>TRBV28
CASSLSYYEQYF
>TRBV4-1
CASSQDPRALGPYEQYF
>TRBV12-3/TRBV12-4
CASSTYAGNTIYF
>TRBV5-1
CASSLVTGASTDTQYF
>TRBV20-1
CSERGGSTDTQYF
>TRBV7-2
CASSLVGTQPGNSPLHF
>TRBV20-1
CSASPTQLNQPQHF
>TRBV2
CAAEGGRNTGELFF
>TRBV7-9
CASSPRGGGVYNEQFF
>TRBV5-6
CASSLGVRGEQYF
>TRBV29-1
CSVSTGIAEAFF
>TRBV5-1
CASSLMAPGAQETQYF
>TRBV15
CATSRDIGNQPQHF
>TRBV5-1
CASSPGEDQPQHF
>TRBV9
CASSVDGGSSYEQYF
>TRBV7-3
CASTKSGNLYNEQFF
>TRBV5-1
CASSITGGFYNEQFF
>TRBV11-3
CASSLVGQGTGELFF
>TRBV6-2/TRBV6-3
CASSRTTEAFF
>TRBV6-5
CASRSDRGGSYEQYF
>TRBV5-5
CASSLEQQYYSYEQYF
>TRBV15
CATSRSVDQPQHF
>TRBV10-2
CASSVSRRGLSYEQYF
>TRBV6-5
CASSGQGQGAGQPQHF
>TRBV20-1
CSARGTPTNEKLFF
>TRBV20-1
CSAIRDLTQETQYF
>TRBV6-5
CASSTLRTKAYEQYF
>TRBV4-1
CASSQDYISSTDTQYF
>TRBV7-9
CASSTLGGTSSYEQYF
>TRBV20-1
CSARSGAYEQYF
>TRBV12-3/TRBV12-4
CASSLSGTANYGYTF
>TRBV7-2
CASSLFWYEQYF
>TRBV4-3
CASSQEMGYGTDTQYF
>TRBV6-6
CASSLGGRGYSYEQYF
>TRBV12-3/TRBV12-4
CASGSRGSGGNNEQFF
>TRBV20-1
CSAELFGSQSLLSETQYF
>TRBV15
CATSRAPSSTDTQYF
>TRBV4-3
CASSQDWGLSNTGELFF
>TRBV5-1
CASSLGPADYEQYF